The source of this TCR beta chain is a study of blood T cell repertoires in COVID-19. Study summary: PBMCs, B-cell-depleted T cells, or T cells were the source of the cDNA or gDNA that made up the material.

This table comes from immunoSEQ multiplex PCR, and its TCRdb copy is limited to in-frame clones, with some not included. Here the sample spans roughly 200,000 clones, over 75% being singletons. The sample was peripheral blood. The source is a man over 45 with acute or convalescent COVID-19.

The DNA for the CDR3 is TGTGCCAGCAGCCGTGCCCCAGGGGGGCTGAACACCGGGGAGCTGTTTTTT. It encodes CASSRAPGGLNTGELFF. V gene TRBV2 combines with J gene TRBJ2-2, with D maybe TRBD1 (7 bases). The germline V gene has CDR1 SNHLY and CDR2 FYNNEI. This CDR3 has 17 amino acids. Trimming pared 6 bases from V and 1 base from J, leaving 18 bases between.